This T cell receptor beta chain was obtained from a study of control samples from healthy donors and cancer patients. Clones were read by immunoSEQ multiplex PCR, and TCRdb kept only the in-frame ones, dropping some. The sample holds 150,000 or so clones, around 93% seen once. Sequenced material: blood. The clonotype was recovered from a woman between 55 and 75 years old in good health.

Here the CDR3 reads CASKDRGHLYGYTF. CDR3 bases: TGTGCCAGTAAGGACAGGGGGCATCTCTATGGCTACACCTTC. The V gene is TRBV19, the J gene TRBJ1-2; TRBD1 matches 11 bases. V shed 7 bases, J shed 4 bases, and the junction held 5 bases outside the gene matches. Germline V lookup: CDR1 LNHDA, CDR2 SQIVND (reference sequence). This CDR3 has 14 amino acids. The whole variable domain, filled in from reference TRBV19 and TRBJ1-2, reads DGGITQSPKYLFRKEGQNVTLSCEQNLNHDAMYWYRQDPGQGLRLIYYSQIVNDFQKGDIAEGYSVSREKKESFPLTVTSAQKNPTAFYLCASKDRGHLYGYTFGSGTRLTVV.